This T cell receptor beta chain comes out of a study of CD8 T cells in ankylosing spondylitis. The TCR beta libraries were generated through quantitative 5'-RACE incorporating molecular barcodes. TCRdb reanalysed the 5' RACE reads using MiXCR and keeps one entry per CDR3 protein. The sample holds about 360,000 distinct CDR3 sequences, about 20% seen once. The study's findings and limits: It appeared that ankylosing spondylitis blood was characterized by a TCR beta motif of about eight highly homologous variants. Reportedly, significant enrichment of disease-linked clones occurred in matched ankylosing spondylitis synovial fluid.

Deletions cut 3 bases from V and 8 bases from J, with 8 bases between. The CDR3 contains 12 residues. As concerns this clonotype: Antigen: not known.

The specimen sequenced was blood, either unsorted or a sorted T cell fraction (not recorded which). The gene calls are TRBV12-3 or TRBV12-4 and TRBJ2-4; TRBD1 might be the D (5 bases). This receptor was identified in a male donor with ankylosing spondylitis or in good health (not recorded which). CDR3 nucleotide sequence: TGTGCCAGCAGTTTTTTAGGGGACATTCAGTACTTC. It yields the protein CASSFLGDIQYF.